These 28 T cell receptor beta chains share one sample of origin, sequenced in a study of blood T cell repertoires in COVID-19. Some clones are missing from TCRdb's copy, which holds only in-frame ones; the method was immunoSEQ multiplex PCR. The table lists approximately 130,000 clones, around 87% of them singletons. The specimen sequenced was peripheral blood. The receptors were sampled from a woman aged 45 to 65 with acute or convalescent COVID-19.

This clone appeared a single time. As DNA, the CDR3 is TGCAGCGGATCCGACAGGGATGAGCAGTTCTTC. Translated, it gives CSGSDRDEQFF. The chain links TRBV29-1 to TRBJ2-1, with 7 bases identical to TRBD1. V was pared by 7 bases and J by 8 bases, with 5 bases of the junction left unmatched. Per germline, CDR1 SQVTM and CDR2 ANQGSEA. The CDR3 runs to 11 residues.

The CDR3 is CASSVDSLYGYTF. The CDR3 bases are TGTGCCAGCAGCGTTGACAGCCTCTATGGCTACACCTTC. This sequence joins TRBV9 and TRBJ1-2, with D tentatively TRBD1 (5 bases). V was trimmed by 2 bases and J by 4 bases, leaving 9 bases between them. There are 13 residues in the CDR3. Germline-derived CDR1 and CDR2 are SGDLS and YYNGEE.

V and J are TRBV12-3 or TRBV12-4 and TRBJ1-4; D unclear. Trimming left V 6 bases short and J 3 bases short, with 8 bases between. The length of the CDR3 is 13 residues. CDR3 sequence reads: CASRRIPNEKLFF. CDR3 nucleotides: TGTGCCAGCAGGCGGATCCCTAATGAAAAACTGTTTTTT.

The CDR3 reads CASGPGTGGPYGYTF. The CDR3 DNA is TGTGCTAGTGGCCCCGGGACAGGGGGCCCCTATGGCTACACCTTC. This chain links TRBV12-5 with TRBJ1-2, with 12 bases matching TRBD1. Germline lookup yields CDR1 LGHNT and CDR2 FRNRAP. The V segment lost 6 bases and the J segment 4 bases; nucleotides outside the gene matches: 6. The CDR3 totals 15 residues. Filled out from reference TRBV12-5 and TRBJ1-2, the complete variable domain reads DARVTQTPRHKVTEMGQEVTMRCQPILGHNTVFWYRQTMMQGLELLAYFRNRAPLDDSGMPKDRFSAEMPDATLATLKIQPSEPRDSAVYFCASGPGTGGPYGYTFGSGTRLTVV.

The chain carries TRBV19 and TRBJ1-4; the match to TRBD1 covers 9 bases. Trimming cost V 4 bases and J 7 bases; bases outside gene matches: 4. CDR1 and CDR2 (germline): LNHDA, SQIVND (reference sequence). The CDR3 has 14 residues. The CDR3 bases are TGTGCCAGTAGTAATCGGGACAGGGCTGAAAAACTGTTTTTT. Translated: CASSNRDRAEKLFF.

The CDR3 nucleotides are TGTGCCAGCAGCACCGCACAGGGTTTCTACGAGCAGTACTTC. Its protein is CASSTAQGFYEQYF. This chain uses TRBV7-9 with TRBJ2-7; D is perhaps TRBD1 (6 bases). V shed 5 bases and J shed 3 bases, with 14 bases lying between them. The germline V gene has CDR1 SEHNR and CDR2 FQNEAQ (reference sequence). The CDR3 is made up of 14 amino acids.

The chain links TRBV2 to TRBJ2-6; D is ambiguous. Trimming shortened V by 8 bases and J by 1 base, and 6 bases separated the two germline ends. Germline V CDR1 and CDR2: SNHLY, FYNNEI. The CDR3 spans 13 residues. CDR3 coding DNA: TGTGCCAGCGACTCGTCTGGGGCCAACGTCCTGACTTTC. Protein sequence: CASDSSGANVLTF.

This chain uses TRBV27 with TRBJ1-5, with 8 positions matching TRBD1. V lost 6 bases to trimming and J lost 7 bases; unmatched junction nucleotides: 5. Germline CDR1 is MNHEY and CDR2 is SMNVEV (reference sequence). The CDR3 has 13 residues. The CDR3 here is CASRTGEKQPQHF. For the CDR3, the DNA is TGTGCCAGCAGGACAGGGGAAAAGCAGCCCCAGCATTTT.

CDR3 DNA sequence: TGTGCCTGGACCGCCGGGGGCTCCTACGAGCAGTACTTC. Translated: CAWTAGGSYEQYF. The chain uses TRBV30 and TRBJ2-7; possibly TRBD2 for D (6 bases). Trimming shortened V by 4 bases and J by 0 bases, and 10 bases separated the two germline ends. The CDR3 is 13 residues long. From germline, CDR1 is GTSNPN and CDR2 SVGIG (reference sequence).

The chain carries TRBV11-2 and TRBJ2-4, with 11 bases lining up with TRBD1. The CDR3 is 18 amino acids. With V trimmed by 8 bases and J by 0 bases, 12 bases remained unmatched. The V gene's germline CDR1 is SGHAT and CDR2 FQNNGV. CDR3 protein: CASRWRTGGSIAKNIQYF. CDR3 coding DNA: TGTGCCAGCCGCTGGCGGACAGGGGGCTCCATAGCCAAAAACATTCAGTACTTC.

The chain links TRBV2 to TRBJ1-2, with D maybe TRBD1 (5 bases). CDR1 is SNHLY, CDR2 FYNNEI, per germline. CDR3 length: 14 amino acids. V was cut by 7 bases and J by 3 bases, with 15 bases left in between. The CDR3 is CASTPRGIDYGYTF. Written as DNA, the CDR3 is TGTGCCAGCACCCCCCGGGGGATCGACTATGGCTACACCTTC.

The J gene is TRBJ2-1, the V gene TRBV15; possibly TRBD2 for D (6 bases). Germline loops: CDR1 LNHNV, CDR2 YYDKDF (reference sequence). The CDR3 extends over 15 amino acids. V lost 2 bases, J lost 4 bases, and 12 bases lay in between. DNA of the CDR3: TGTGCCACCAGCAGAAGGGACTCCCGTTACAATGAGCAGTTCTTC. This codes for CATSRRDSRYNEQFF.

The chain has TRBV5-1 and TRBJ2-7; 8 nucleotides line up with TRBD2. The CDR3 is 15 residues long. CDR1 is SGHRS, CDR2 YFSETQ, per germline. After removal of 0 bases from V and 2 bases from J, the junction contained 4 bases not matched to a gene. CDR3 loop: CASSLGLARPYEQYF. CDR3 coding DNA: TGCGCCAGCAGCTTGGGACTAGCGAGGCCCTACGAGCAGTACTTC.

The chain recombines TRBV1 with TRBJ2-1; the table's D call of TRBD2 was not tested on the DNA. TRBV1 has pseudogene status. The CDR3 totals 14 residues. The DNA for the CDR3 is TGCACCAGCAGCCAACGACTGGCCTACAATGAGCAGTTCTTC. Translated: CTSSQRLAYNEQFF.

The chain has TRBV30 and TRBJ1-4; 7 bases line up with TRBD1. This CDR3 region has 13 residues. Germline trimming cut 4 bases from V and 10 bases from J; bases unmatched to any gene: 9. The V gene's germline CDR1 is GTSNPN and CDR2 SVGIG (reference sequence). CDR3 in amino acids: CAWNAQGRAKLFF. In DNA form, the CDR3 reads TGTGCCTGGAATGCACAGGGGCGGGCAAAACTGTTTTTT. The full variable domain, completed using reference TRBV30 and TRBJ1-4, is SQTIHQWPATLVQPVGSPLSLECTVEGTSNPNLYWYRQAAGRGLQLLFYSVGIGQISSEVPQNLSASRPQDRQFILSSKKLLLSDSGFYLCAWNAQGRAKLFFGSGTQLSVL.

The chain combines TRBV2 with TRBJ1-2; 9 positions agree with TRBD1. Germline trimming cut 11 bases from V and 8 bases from J; bases unmatched to any gene: 15. The germline gives CDR1 SNHLY, CDR2 FYNNEI. This CDR3 spans 14 amino acids. The CDR3 loop reads CASDSLQGAGGYTF. CDR3 DNA sequence: TGTGCCTCCGACTCTCTACAGGGGGCTGGAGGCTACACCTTC.

This chain uses TRBV7-9 with TRBJ1-4; no firm D call. The CDR3 contains 14 residues. CDR1 and CDR2 from the germline V gene are SEHNR and FQNEAQ (reference sequence). Trimming stripped 1 base from V and 7 bases from J, with 10 bases between. CDR3 sequence: CASSLVGSREKLFF. CDR3 nucleotide sequence: TGTGCCAGCAGCTTAGTCGGGAGTCGTGAAAAACTGTTTTTT.

J is TRBJ1-2 and V is TRBV18, with TRBD1 identical over 7 bases. Per the germline V gene, CDR1 is KGHSH and CDR2 is LQKENI. The V segment lost 3 bases and the J segment 4 bases; nucleotides outside the gene matches: 5. The CDR3 has 14 amino acids. The CDR3 loop is CASSPGTETYGYTF. For the CDR3, the DNA is TGTGCCAGCTCACCGGGGACAGAGACCTATGGCTACACCTTC.

The count of this clone is one. The chain is built from TRBV30 and TRBJ1-6; TRBD1 agrees at 8 bases. CDR1 is GTSNPN and CDR2 is SVGIG in the germline V gene (reference sequence). The CDR3 loop spans 14 amino acids. V dropped 3 bases and J dropped 5; count of bases not matched to a gene: 3. Written as DNA, the CDR3 is TGTGCCTGGAGGGGACAGGTTGATAATTCACCCCTCCACTTT. Translation: CAWRGQVDNSPLHF.

The chain uses TRBV7-6 and TRBJ1-5, with TRBD1 matching over 7 bases. The V gene's germline CDR1 is SGHVS and CDR2 FNYEAQ. The CDR3 consists of 16 residues. J gave up 2 bases and V 1 base, and 5 bases lay outside the gene matches. The CDR3 sequence: CASSLGAGGGNQPQHF. The CDR3 DNA follows: TGTGCCAGCAGCTTAGGGGCAGGGGGAGGCAATCAGCCCCAGCATTTT.

This chain links TRBV7-9 with TRBJ2-5, with D possibly TRBD2 on 5 matching bases. V was shortened by 4 bases and J by 5 bases, with 17 bases between the two germline ends. The CDR3 is 15 amino acids. The germline V gene encodes CDR1 SEHNR and CDR2 FQNEAQ (reference sequence). The chain's CDR3 is CASSSRTGGGETQYF. The DNA for the CDR3 is TGTGCCAGCAGCTCACGGACTGGAGGCGGGGAGACCCAGTACTTC.

The chain employs TRBV9 and TRBJ2-3; 7 bases are shared with TRBD2. Germline CDR1 is SGDLS and CDR2 is YYNGEE. V was pared by 4 bases and J by 5 bases, with 7 bases of the junction left unmatched. There are 14 residues in the CDR3. The CDR3 DNA follows: TGTGCCAGCAGCAGGGGCGGGAGTGGAGATACGCAGTATTTT. It specifies CASSRGGSGDTQYF.

CDR3 nucleotide sequence: TGCAGCGCCTCTTCAACTAATGAAAAACTGTTTTTT. This gives the protein CSASSTNEKLFF. The J gene is TRBJ1-4, the V gene TRBV29-1; D not resolved. V dropped 7 bases and J dropped 0 bases, with 6 bases sitting between them. CDR3 size: 12 residues. The germline gives CDR1 SQVTM, CDR2 ANQGSEA.

V and J are TRBV2 and TRBJ1-3, with D perhaps matching TRBD1 (6 bases). V lost 6 bases, J lost 2 bases, and 8 bases lay in between. The germline V gene has CDR1 SNHLY and CDR2 FYNNEI. The CDR3 has 13 amino acids. The CDR3 reads CASSTGTGNTIYF. The CDR3 nucleotides read TGTGCCAGCAGCACAGGGACTGGAAACACCATATATTTT.

This chain links TRBV18 with TRBJ2-1, with D possibly TRBD2 on 6 matching bases. The CDR3 sequence is 14 residues long. Trimming removed 6 bases from V and 6 bases from J, with 15 bases in between. Looked up from germline, CDR1 is KGHSH and CDR2 is LQKENI. In DNA, the CDR3 is TGTGCCAGCTCCGTGGACTACCGGAGCAATGAGCAGTTCTTC. Protein: CASSVDYRSNEQFF.

This rearrangement joins TRBV2 to TRBJ1-1; possible D gene TRBD1, 6 bases. Germline values: CDR1 SNHLY, CDR2 FYNNEI. V lost 3 bases and J 4 bases, leaving 15 bases between the germline ends. The CDR3 has 15 residues. The CDR3 is CASSEGAIMGTEAFF. The CDR3 nucleotides read TGTGCCAGCAGTGAGGGGGCAATTATGGGCACTGAAGCTTTCTTT. The full variable domain, rest sourced from reference TRBV2 and TRBJ1-1, is EPEVTQTPSHQVTQMGQEVILRCVPISNHLYFYWYRQILGQKVEFLVSFYNNEISEKSEIFDDQFSVERPDGSNFTLKIRSTKLEDSAMYFCASSEGAIMGTEAFFGQGTRLTVV.

J is TRBJ1-1 and V is TRBV29-1; D is undetermined. CDR1 and CDR2 (germline): SQVTM, ANQGSEA. V was shortened by 6 bases and J by 0 bases, with 8 bases between the two germline ends. The CDR3 runs 12 residues. The CDR3 here is CSVRGLNTEAFF. The DNA of the CDR3 is TGCAGCGTGCGGGGTTTGAACACTGAAGCTTTCTTT.

This clone is a singleton in its sample. The CDR3 coding sequence is TGCGCCAGCAGCTCTGGACCCGGGACAGGGGAAAGTTTAGTGGACACTGAAGCTTTCTTT. It encodes CASSSGPGTGESLVDTEAFF. The V gene is TRBV5-1, the J gene TRBJ1-1; 10 nucleotides agree with TRBD1. After removal of 3 bases from V and 3 bases from J, the junction contained 20 bases not matched to a gene. CDR1 and CDR2 (germline): SGHRS, YFSETQ. This CDR3 has 20 amino acids.